These 4 T cell receptor beta chains originate from one sample sequenced in a study of cytomegalovirus exposure and HLA in healthy donors. The PCR was carried out with 60 Vbeta primers and 13 Jbeta primers. Only in-frame clones appear in the TCRdb table, and some are missing; sequencing was by immunoSEQ multiplex PCR. The table shows roughly 200,000 clones, with 70% to 85% occurring only once. Sequenced material: PBMCs. These receptors were obtained from a woman aged 25 to 39 in good health and CMV-seropositive.

The chain combines TRBV18 with TRBJ1-1; 7 bases line up with TRBD1. Germline CDR1 is KGHSH and CDR2 is LQKENI. This CDR3 spans 17 amino acids. The ends lost 4 bases at V and 1 base at J; junction bases unmatched: 12. The chain's CDR3 is CASSRFEAGGGNTEAFF. As DNA, the CDR3 is TGTGCCAGCTCACGCTTTGAGGCAGGGGGAGGGAACACTGAAGCTTTCTTT.

The rearrangement uses TRBV4-1 and TRBJ1-5, with 11 nucleotides matching TRBD1. The CDR3 is made up of 17 amino acids. Germline values: CDR1 MGHRA, CDR2 YSYEKL. After removal of 2 bases from V and 11 bases from J, the junction contained 14 bases not matched to a gene. In nucleotides, the CDR3 is TGCGCCAGCAGCCAAACTAATGGACAGGGGGCAATCAGGTCCCAGCATTTT. Translating it yields CASSQTNGQGAIRSQHF.

The rearrangement joins TRBV28 to TRBJ1-1, with 11 nucleotides matching TRBD1. The CDR3 is 15 residues long. V lost 6 bases, J lost 5 bases, and 8 bases stayed unmatched. Germline loops: CDR1 MDHEN, CDR2 SYDVKM. In DNA, the CDR3 is TGTGCCAGCAGCTTCCCGGGACAGGGGGGTACTGAAGCTTTCTTT. It translates to CASSFPGQGGTEAFF.

This clone has just one count. The chain uses TRBV6-1 and TRBJ1-5; D is ambiguous. This CDR3 is 15 amino acids long. V was clipped by 0 bases and J by 6 bases, with 12 bases between them. Looked up from germline, CDR1 is MNHNS and CDR2 is SASEGT. The CDR3 DNA sequence: TGTGCCAGCAGTGAAGCAACGGGGAGTATTCAGCCCCAGCATTTT. It translates to CASSEATGSIQPQHF.